A single sample gave rise to the 29 T cell receptor beta chains below, sequenced in a study of shared clonotypes between healthy human individuals. Assay used: immunoSEQ multiplex PCR; TCRdb lists only in-frame clones, some missing. The table lists 850,000 to 1,200,000 clones, around 76% of them singletons. Input material: memory CD4+ T cells sorted from blood. Noted subset: CD45RA-negative fraction. Receptors originate from a man between 18 and 35 years old in good health.

This clone was recorded a few times. The chain links TRBV5-1 to TRBJ2-3, with TRBD2 matching 9 bases. CDR1 is SGHRS, CDR2 YFSETQ, per germline. This CDR3 comprises 17 residues. Trimming at V came to 3 bases and at J to 1 base, leaving 9 bases not matched to a gene. For the CDR3, the DNA is TGCGCCAGCAGCTCCCTGCGGGAGGGCCGAGGCACAGATACGCAGTATTTT. Residues: CASSSLREGRGTDTQYF.

This clone has a handful of counts. This chain joins TRBV7-2 and TRBJ2-2, with D possibly called TRBD1 or TRBD2 (5 bases each). Germline V lookup: CDR1 SGHTA, CDR2 FQGNSA. Trimming took off 0 bases at V and 4 bases at J, with 9 bases between the two ends. This CDR3 comprises 15 residues. The CDR3 DNA reads TGTGCCAGCAGCTTAGCCAGGGCGGGCACCGGGGAGCTGTTTTTT. Amino acid sequence: CASSLARAGTGELFF.

The chain employs TRBV7-6 and TRBJ1-2; D not certain. Trimming cost V 1 base and J 7 bases, with 16 bases left between them. CDR3 length: 15 residues. The germline V gene has CDR1 SGHVS and CDR2 FNYEAQ. The DNA for the CDR3 is TGTGCCAGCAGCTTAGAGCCGGGGATACTAGGTGGCTACACCTTC. Amino acids: CASSLEPGILGGYTF.

A note on this clone: At one end, the junction sequence differs from germline, possibly due to a read error. J is TRBJ2-7 and V is TRBV11-2; no clear D. The CDR3 extends over 14 amino acids. Germline-derived CDR1 and CDR2 are SGHAT and FQNNGV. CDR3 coding DNA: TGTGCCAGCAGTTTAGTTATGACTGCCCACGAGCAGTACTTC. This encodes CASSLVMTAHEQYF.

This clone was observed a single time. Its ends do not fully match the called genes, so a read error is possible. The V and J genes are TRBV7-7 and TRBJ2-5; 7 nucleotides line up with TRBD1. Germline V CDR1 and CDR2: SSHAT, FNYEAQ (reference sequence). CDR3 size: 13 residues. The CDR3 DNA reads as TGTGCTAGCAGCTTAGACAGGGCGGGGACCCAGTACTTC. It encodes CASSLDRAGTQYF.

The chain carries TRBV19 and TRBJ2-1, with 11 nucleotides matching TRBD2. Trimming took 1 base from V and 12 from J; bases not matched to a gene: 5. This CDR3 is 14 amino acids long. Per the germline V gene, CDR1 is LNHDA and CDR2 is SQIVND (reference sequence). The CDR3, as DNA: TGTGCCAGTAGTATAGGCCTAGCGGGAGGTGCGCAGTTCTTC. This sequence encodes CASSIGLAGGAQFF.

This clone appeared a few times. This chain joins TRBV5-6 and TRBJ2-3, with 11 nucleotides matching TRBD2. The CDR3 is made up of 16 amino acids. With V trimmed by 4 bases and J by 1 base, 5 bases remained unmatched. Germline loops: CDR1 SGHDT, CDR2 YYEEEE. Written as DNA, the CDR3 is TGTGCCAGCAGCACCGGGACTAGCGGCCGCACAGATACGCAGTATTTT. Its protein product is CASSTGTSGRTDTQYF.

This clone was seen a handful of times. The J gene is TRBJ2-7, the V gene TRBV10-2; TRBD1 is a possible D gene (5 bases). The CDR3 contains 15 residues. Germline values: CDR1 WSHSY, CDR2 SAAADI. The V end lost 2 bases, the J end lost 5 bases, and 16 bases lay between the germline ends. In nucleotides, the CDR3 is TGCGCCAGCAGTGAGAGTGGAGCAGGGATCCACGAGCAGTACTTC. This gives the protein CASSESGAGIHEQYF.

The CDR3, as DNA: TGTGCCAGCAGCCCAGGGGAACGAATAAGCGAGCAGTACTTC. This gives the protein CASSPGERISEQYF. This chain connects TRBV9 to TRBJ2-7; a weak D match, TRBD1 (6 bases). Trimming cost V 4 bases and J 6 bases, with 17 bases left between them. CDR1 and CDR2 (germline): SGDLS, YYNGEE. There are 14 residues in the CDR3.

There are a few counts of this clone. This rearrangement joins TRBV5-1 to TRBJ1-3; D not certain. The length of the CDR3 is 13 residues. Trimming left V 3 bases short and J 0 bases short, with 4 bases between. Germline CDR1 reads SGHRS; CDR2 reads YFSETQ. The CDR3 coding sequence is TGCGCCAGCAGCTGGGACTCTGGAAACACCATATATTTT. Protein: CASSWDSGNTIYF. Full variable domain (remainder filled in from reference TRBV5-1 and TRBJ1-3): KAGVTQTPRYLIKTRGQQVTLSCSPISGHRSVSWYQQTPGQGLQFLFEYFSETQRNKGNFPGRFSGRQFSNSRSEMNVSTLELGDSALYLCASSWDSGNTIYFGEGSWLTVV.

V is TRBV6-5 and J is TRBJ1-2; D might be TRBD1 (6 bases). CDR3 length equals 16 residues. V was cut by 1 base and J by 4 bases, with 16 bases left in between. Looked up from germline, CDR1 is MNHEY and CDR2 is SVGAGI. The CDR3 loop is CASSYLSRGDSYGYTF. In nucleotides, the CDR3 is TGTGCCAGCAGTTACTTGAGCAGGGGAGATTCCTATGGCTACACCTTC.

The chain joins TRBV6-5 to TRBJ2-3; D gene uncertain. V lost 2 bases to trimming and J lost 4 bases, with 7 bases between them. There are 13 residues in the CDR3. Germline V gene data show CDR1 as MNHEY and CDR2 as SVGAGI. The CDR3 bases are TGTGCCAGCAGTTACCTGGGATCAGATACGCAGTATTTT. Translating it yields CASSYLGSDTQYF.

The CDR3: CASNSDRGRITGELFF. The CDR3 DNA is TGTGCCAGCAATTCCGACCGGGGGAGGATCACCGGGGAGCTGTTTTTT. The chain has TRBV7-9 and TRBJ2-2, with D maybe TRBD2 (6 bases). Per germline, CDR1 SEHNR and CDR2 FQNEAQ (reference sequence). The ends were cut back, 7 bases at V and 4 bases at J, with 19 bases in the middle. The CDR3 has 16 residues.

This clone was seen a few times. This chain joins TRBV10-3 and TRBJ1-1; tentatively, D is TRBD1 (5 bases). The germline gives CDR1 ENHRY, CDR2 SYGVKD. CDR3 length equals 13 residues. The CDR3 reads CAITDRTAGEAFF. The CDR3 nucleotides read TGTGCTATAACCGACAGAACCGCAGGGGAAGCTTTCTTT.

The chain couples TRBV28 to TRBJ2-4; D uncertain. This CDR3 is built from 17 residues. Germline-derived CDR1 and CDR2 are MDHEN and SYDVKM. The ends were cut back, 4 bases at V and 4 bases at J, with 20 bases in the middle. The CDR3, as DNA: TGTGCCAGCAGTTCACAGACCCTGGTGTTGGGGAAAAACATTCAGTACTTC. The encoded protein is CASSSQTLVLGKNIQYF.

The chain uses TRBV5-4 and TRBJ2-5, with D perhaps given as TRBD1 or TRBD2 (5 bases each). Per germline, CDR1 SGHNT and CDR2 YYREEE (reference sequence). The CDR3 is 14 amino acids. V lost 2 bases and J lost 2, with 10 bases in between. CDR3 region: CASSFDRLQETQYF. CDR3 DNA: TGTGCCAGCAGCTTTGACAGACTACAAGAGACCCAGTACTTC.

The chain has TRBV7-8 and TRBJ1-1; D is unresolved. The CDR3 sequence is 14 residues long. The germline CDR1 and CDR2 sequences are SGHVS and FQNEAQ. The germline V and J ends were trimmed by 0 bases and 3 bases, with 8 bases remaining between them. The DNA of the CDR3 is TGTGCCAGCAGCTTAGCGTCCCTCGACACTGAAGCTTTCTTT. It translates to CASSLASLDTEAFF. Full variable domain (missing parts from reference TRBV7-8 and TRBJ1-1): GAGVSQSPRYKVAKRGQDVALRCDPISGHVSLFWYQQALGQGPEFLTYFQNEAQLDKSGLPSDRFFAERPEGSVSTLKIQRTQQEDSAVYLCASSLASLDTEAFFGQGTRLTVV.

The V gene is TRBV7-2, the J gene TRBJ2-1; 7 bases align to TRBD1. Per the germline V gene, CDR1 is SGHTA and CDR2 is FQGNSA. This CDR3 region has 15 residues. V lost 0 bases, J lost 1 base, and 0 bases stayed unmatched. The DNA of the CDR3 is TGTGCCAGCAGCTTAGCGGGACAGTCCTACAATGAGCAGTTCTTC. Protein: CASSLAGQSYNEQFF. The entire variable domain, with the rest obtained from reference TRBV7-2 and TRBJ2-1, is as follows: GAGVSQSPSNKVTEKGKDVELRCDPISGHTALYWYRQSLGQGLEFLIYFQGNSAPDKSGLPSDRFSAERTGGSVSTLTIQRTQQEDSAVYLCASSLAGQSYNEQFFGPGTRLTVL.

V and J are TRBV5-6 and TRBJ1-6; 10 nucleotides line up with TRBD1. With 3 bases clipped from V and 9 bases from J, the junction kept 6 bases outside the gene matches. From germline, CDR1 is SGHDT and CDR2 YYEEEE. CDR3 length: 15 residues. As DNA, the CDR3 is TGTGCCAGCAGCTCCGGGACAGGGGTTTTTTCACCCCTCCACTTT. This encodes CASSSGTGVFSPLHF.

This chain links TRBV7-3 with TRBJ1-1; possibly TRBD1 for D (6 bases). Trimming removed 6 bases from V and 5 bases from J, with 22 bases in between. The CDR3 runs to 16 residues. Looked up from germline, CDR1 is SGHTA and CDR2 is FQGTGA. The CDR3 reads CASRQSEQGPGTEAFF. CDR3 sequence (DNA): TGTGCCAGCAGACAATCAGAACAGGGACCGGGTACTGAAGCTTTCTTT.

The rearrangement joins TRBV28 to TRBJ1-4, with D unresolved. The CDR3 length is 18 residues. V was pared by 3 bases and J by 10 bases, with 27 bases between. Germline V gene sequence: CDR1 MDHEN, CDR2 SYDVKM. CDR3 loop: CASSLRTDPGPKGGKLFF. The CDR3 coding sequence is TGTGCCAGCAGTTTGCGAACGGACCCCGGCCCCAAGGGAGGAAAACTGTTTTTT.

This clone came up a few times. The rearrangement joins TRBV28 to TRBJ2-1; perhaps TRBD1 as D (5 bases). V lost 6 bases and J 0 bases, leaving 12 bases between the germline ends. The CDR3 covers 15 residues. Germline loops: CDR1 MDHEN, CDR2 SYDVKM. The chain's CDR3 is CASSLTGPSYNEQFF. The CDR3 nucleotides are TGTGCCAGCAGCCTCACAGGACCCTCCTACAATGAGCAGTTCTTC.

The chain employs TRBV29-1 and TRBJ2-7; TRBD2 agrees at 10 bases. V gave up 2 bases and J gave up 2 bases; unmatched junction bases: 6. The CDR3 loop spans 15 amino acids. Germline CDR1 is SQVTM and CDR2 is ANQGSEA. CDR3 DNA sequence: TGCAGCGTTGAATGGCTAGCGGGAGTTACCTACGAGCAGTACTTC. This sequence encodes CSVEWLAGVTYEQYF.

This chain connects TRBV30 to TRBJ1-1; the D gene is possibly TRBD1 (6 bases). This CDR3 contains 14 residues. The V gene's germline CDR1 is GTSNPN and CDR2 SVGIG (reference sequence). Trimming left V 5 bases short and J 0 bases short, with 13 bases between. The CDR3 loop is CAWGTGRVNTEAFF. The CDR3, as DNA: TGTGCCTGGGGCACAGGGCGGGTGAACACTGAAGCTTTCTTT.

This chain joins TRBV11-2 and TRBJ1-2; 7 bases are shared with TRBD1. The germline V gene has CDR1 SGHAT and CDR2 FQNNGV. The CDR3 is made up of 15 amino acids. V lost 3 bases to trimming and J lost 1 base; unmatched junction nucleotides: 5. In DNA form, the CDR3 reads TGTGCCAGCAGCTTCCCGGGACAGAGTAACTATGGCTACACCTTC. Residues: CASSFPGQSNYGYTF.

V and J are TRBV18 and TRBJ2-4; 9 nucleotides align to TRBD1. The germline gives CDR1 KGHSH, CDR2 LQKENI. V trimming: 4 bases; J trimming: 5 bases; junction bases outside the gene matches: 6. CDR3 length: 15 amino acids. CDR3 loop: CASSLGQGGENIQYF. The CDR3 DNA sequence: TGTGCCAGCTCACTGGGACAGGGAGGAGAAAACATTCAGTACTTC.

The genes are TRBV5-4 and TRBJ2-7, with 9 positions matching TRBD1. V was pared by 4 bases and J by 3 bases, with 8 bases of the junction left unmatched. CDR1 and CDR2 (germline): SGHNT, YYREEE (reference sequence). The CDR3 extends over 15 amino acids. This chain's CDR3 is CASSQTDRGRYEQYF. The DNA of the CDR3 is TGTGCCAGCAGCCAGACGGACAGGGGCCGCTACGAGCAGTACTTC.

V and J are TRBV6-1 and TRBJ2-6, with 7 positions matching TRBD2. Per germline, CDR1 MNHNS and CDR2 SASEGT. V shed 9 bases, J shed 4 bases, and the junction held 9 bases outside the gene matches. CDR3 length: 15 residues. The CDR3 DNA sequence: TGTGCCAGTCAGAGGGGAGGGATAGGGGCCAACGTCCTGACTTTC. It translates to CASQRGGIGANVLTF.

The count of this clone is one. The gene calls are TRBV5-6 and TRBJ2-1, with 7 bases matching TRBD2. V dropped 1 base and J dropped 8; count of bases not matched to a gene: 9. CDR1 and CDR2 from the germline V gene are SGHDT and YYEEEE. The CDR3 is 15 amino acids. CDR3 in amino acids: CASSLFNGGNDEQFF. As DNA, the CDR3 is TGTGCCAGCAGCTTGTTTAACGGGGGGAACGATGAGCAGTTCTTC.